The 15 T cell receptor beta chains given below trace back to one sample, sequenced in a study of T-cell reconstitution after alpha-beta-depleted transplantation in children. Unique molecular identifiers were used in preparing the TCRbeta library. TCRdb redid the calling of the PCR reads with MiXCR, one entry per CDR3 protein. Of roughly 280,000 distinct CDR3 sequences in the sample, about 9.9% were seen once. The sequences come from peripheral blood, collected 180 days after TCRalphabeta/CD19-depleted stem cell transplant. These receptors came from a male patient between 2 and 9 years old who had a stem cell transplant for chronic granulomatous disease, so the T cells may come from the graft donor.

At least ten counts were recorded for this clonotype. The chain carries TRBV10-3 and TRBJ2-1, with D perhaps matching TRBD2 (6 bases). The CDR3 is 12 residues long. The V end was cut by 3 bases, the J end by 9 bases, with 9 bases between. The germline V gene has CDR1 ENHRY and CDR2 SYGVKD. CDR3 sequence reads: CAISERAGEQFF. In DNA form, the CDR3 reads TGTGCCATCAGTGAAAGAGCGGGTGAGCAGTTCTTC.

This clonotype has a count of ten or more. The chain uses TRBV28 and TRBJ2-5; 8 nucleotides line up with TRBD1. The CDR3 is 14 amino acids. Germline-derived CDR1 and CDR2 are MDHEN and SYDVKM. V shed 4 bases and J 5 bases; nucleotides not matched to a gene: 6. CDR3 nucleotides: TGTGCCAGCAGTTCCCGGACAGGGCGGGAGACCCAGTACTTC. It yields the protein CASSSRTGRETQYF. The variable domain in full, with the rest retrieved from reference TRBV28 and TRBJ2-5, is DVKVTQSSRYLVKRTGEKVFLECVQDMDHENMFWYRQDPGLGLRLIYFSYDVKMKEKGDIPEGYSVSREKKERFSLILESASTNQTSMYLCASSSRTGRETQYFGPGTRLLVL.

On this clonotype: This sequence may be a read error, since a much larger clone differs from it by one base. The V and J genes are TRBV7-8 and TRBJ2-5, with 7 bases identical to TRBD1. V shed 5 bases, J shed 6 bases, and the junction held 12 bases outside the gene matches. The CDR3 has 15 amino acids. Germline assignment: CDR1 SGHVS and CDR2 FQNEAQ. The CDR3 sequence: CASSIGPRGLKTQYF. Here the CDR3 DNA reads TGTGCCAGCAGCATTGGGCCTAGGGGGCTTAAGACCCAGTACTTC.

This clonotype came up many times. The CDR3 nucleotides are TGCAGTGCTACTCGGACAGGGGAGCGGGGCGAGCAGTACTTC. Amino acids: CSATRTGERGEQYF. This chain uses TRBV20-1 with TRBJ2-7, with 9 bases aligning to TRBD1. The CDR3 runs to 14 residues. With 4 bases clipped from V and 6 bases from J, the junction kept 10 bases outside the gene matches. Germline CDR1 DFQATT, CDR2 SNEGSKA (reference sequence).

This clonotype was picked up many times. The V and J genes are TRBV12-3 or TRBV12-4 and TRBJ2-5; 7 bases agree with TRBD1. J lost 1 base, V lost 6 bases, and 8 bases had no gene match. The CDR3 extends over 15 amino acids. The CDR3 DNA reads TGTGCCAGCAGATACCGGGACAGTTTCCAAGAGACCCAGTACTTC. Protein product: CASRYRDSFQETQYF.

In regard to this clonotype: Being one base from a much bigger clone, this may be a read error. The chain is built from TRBV28 and TRBJ2-7; a possible D gene is TRBD1 (6 bases). CDR1 and CDR2 from the germline V gene are MDHEN and SYDVKM. The CDR3 consists of 14 residues. V dropped 8 bases and J dropped 2 bases, with 16 bases sitting between them. Written as DNA, the CDR3 is TGTGCCAGCTGTCTACCGGACAGACCCTACGAGCAGTACTTC. Amino acid sequence: CASCLPDRPYEQYF.

The CDR3 bases are TGTGCCAGCAGCTTATCTGGGGATCGAGGTTCACCCCTCCACTTT. Translating gives CASSLSGDRGSPLHF. The chain recombines TRBV7-2 with TRBJ1-6, with unresolved D. From germline, CDR1 is SGHTA and CDR2 FQGNSA. The V end was cut by 2 bases, the J end by 9 bases, with 14 bases between. This CDR3 has 15 residues. The whole variable domain, remainder taken from reference TRBV7-2 and TRBJ1-6, is GAGVSQSPSNKVTEKGKDVELRCDPISGHTALYWYRQSLGQGLEFLIYFQGNSAPDKSGLPSDRFSAERTGGSVSTLTIQRTQQEDSAVYLCASSLSGDRGSPLHFGNGTRLTVT.

This clonotype was detected many times. The chain employs TRBV20-1 and TRBJ2-7; 14 bases are shared with TRBD2. V trimming: 3 bases; J trimming: 7 bases; junction bases outside the gene matches: 11. CDR1 is DFQATT and CDR2 is SNEGSKA in the germline V gene (reference sequence). The CDR3 extends over 16 amino acids. The CDR3 sequence is CSASEGVGTSGSEQYF. For the CDR3, the DNA is TGCAGTGCTAGTGAGGGGGTAGGGACTAGCGGGAGTGAGCAGTACTTC.

This clonotype was seen only a few times. A much larger clone differs by one base, so this may be a read error. The V gene is TRBV7-6, the J gene TRBJ2-1; possible D gene TRBD1, 6 bases. V lost 1 base and J lost 4, with 11 bases in between. Germline CDR1 reads SGHVS; CDR2 reads FNYEAQ. This CDR3 spans 15 amino acids. As DNA, the CDR3 is TGTGCCAGCAGCTTAGTGTCGGGGACATACAATGAGCAGTTCTTC. Translation: CASSLVSGTYNEQFF.

This clonotype was seen many times. This chain uses TRBV7-8 with TRBJ2-1; D is possibly TRBD2 (6 bases). Germline V gene lookup returns CDR1 SGHVS and CDR2 FQNEAQ. Trimming stripped 1 base from V and 3 bases from J, with 22 bases between. CDR3 length: 19 amino acids. The CDR3 DNA reads as TGTGCCAGCAGCTTAGTTATTGGCCCTGGGGCGGGGTACTACAATGAGCAGTTCTTC. Translated: CASSLVIGPGAGYYNEQFF.

Comment on this clonotype: A clone one base away is much larger, so this may be a read error. The chain couples TRBV18 to TRBJ1-1; 12 bases are shared with TRBD1. CDR1 KGHSH and CDR2 LQKENI come from the germline V gene. The CDR3 runs to 16 residues. Losses at the gene ends were 7 bases for V and 6 bases for J; bases not matched to a gene: 12. The CDR3 DNA follows: TGTGCCAGCTGTCCCGGGACAGGGGGCAAGGTGGCTGAAGCTTTCTTT. Translated, it gives CASCPGTGGKVAEAFF.

This clonotype was seen more than once but under ten times. CDR3 loop: CASSHNFRGTEAFF. CDR3 DNA: TGTGCCAGCAGCCACAACTTCAGGGGAACTGAAGCTTTCTTT. V gene TRBV3-1 combines with J gene TRBJ1-1, with D maybe TRBD1 (6 bases). The V gene lost 3 bases and the J gene lost 5 bases, with 13 bases spanning the gap. Germline V gene lookup returns CDR1 LGHDT and CDR2 YNNKEL (reference sequence). The CDR3 loop spans 14 amino acids.

With regard to this clonotype: This sequence may be a read error, since a much larger clone differs from it by one base. The gene calls are TRBV13 and TRBJ2-5, with D maybe TRBD1 (5 bases). The CDR3 runs to 14 residues. In germline, CDR1 is PRHDT, CDR2 FYEKMQ (reference sequence). The CDR3 DNA reads TGTGCCAGCAGCGCCCGGACAAGACAAGGGACCCAGTACTTC. Protein sequence: CASSARTRQGTQYF.

This clonotype has more than one count but fewer than ten. This chain uses TRBV28 with TRBJ2-1; possibly TRBD2 for D (6 bases). Trimming took off 4 bases at V and 4 bases at J, with 20 bases between the two ends. Germline assignment: CDR1 MDHEN and CDR2 SYDVKM. The CDR3 length is 17 residues. CDR3 protein: CASSSSSVTTNYNEQFF. Here the CDR3 DNA reads TGTGCCAGCAGTTCATCTAGCGTTACGACAAATTACAATGAGCAGTTCTTC. Complete variable domain (other parts from reference TRBV28 and TRBJ2-1): DVKVTQSSRYLVKRTGEKVFLECVQDMDHENMFWYRQDPGLGLRLIYFSYDVKMKEKGDIPEGYSVSREKKERFSLILESASTNQTSMYLCASSSSSVTTNYNEQFFGPGTRLTVL.

This clonotype appeared many times. The chain carries TRBV27 and TRBJ2-3, with D hard to call. Germline V lookup: CDR1 MNHEY, CDR2 SMNVEV (reference sequence). Trimming removed 0 bases at V and 5 bases at J, with 6 bases between. This CDR3 contains 13 residues. CDR3 DNA sequence: TGTGCCAGCAGTTTATCAGCGAGAGATACGCAGTATTTT. Translated: CASSLSARDTQYF.